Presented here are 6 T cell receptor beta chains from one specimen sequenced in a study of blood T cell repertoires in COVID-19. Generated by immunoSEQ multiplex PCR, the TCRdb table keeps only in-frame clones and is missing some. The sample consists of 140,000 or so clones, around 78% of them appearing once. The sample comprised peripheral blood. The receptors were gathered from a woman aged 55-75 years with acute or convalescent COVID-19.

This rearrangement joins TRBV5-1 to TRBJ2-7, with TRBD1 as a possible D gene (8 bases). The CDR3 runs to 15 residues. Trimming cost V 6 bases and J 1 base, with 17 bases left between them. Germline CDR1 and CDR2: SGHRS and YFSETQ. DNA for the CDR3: TGCGCCAGCACATCCAACAGGGGGGGGTCCTACGAGCAGTACTTC. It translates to CASTSNRGGSYEQYF.

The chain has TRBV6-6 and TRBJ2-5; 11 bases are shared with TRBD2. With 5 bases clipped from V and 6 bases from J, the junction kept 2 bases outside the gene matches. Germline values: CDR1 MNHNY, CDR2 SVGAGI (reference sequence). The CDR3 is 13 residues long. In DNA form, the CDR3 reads TGTGCCAGCAGTACTAGCGGGAGTAAGACCCAGTACTTC. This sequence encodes CASSTSGSKTQYF.

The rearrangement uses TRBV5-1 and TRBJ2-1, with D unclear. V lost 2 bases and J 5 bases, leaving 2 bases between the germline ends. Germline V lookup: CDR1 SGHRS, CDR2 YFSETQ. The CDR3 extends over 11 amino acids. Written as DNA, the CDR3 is TGCGCCAGCAGCTTTAACAATGAGCAGTTCTTC. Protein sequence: CASSFNNEQFF.

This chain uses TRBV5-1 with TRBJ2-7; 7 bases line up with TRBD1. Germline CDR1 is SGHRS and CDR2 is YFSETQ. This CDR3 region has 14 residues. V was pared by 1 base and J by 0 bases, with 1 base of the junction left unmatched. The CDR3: CASSLRGLSYEQYF. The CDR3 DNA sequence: TGCGCCAGCAGCTTGAGGGGGCTCTCCTACGAGCAGTACTTC.

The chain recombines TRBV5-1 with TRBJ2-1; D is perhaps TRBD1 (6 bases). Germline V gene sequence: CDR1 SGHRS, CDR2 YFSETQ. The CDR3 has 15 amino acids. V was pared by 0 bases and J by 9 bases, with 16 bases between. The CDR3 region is CASSLGQGLHSEQFF. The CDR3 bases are TGCGCCAGCAGCTTGGGTCAGGGGTTGCATAGTGAGCAGTTCTTC. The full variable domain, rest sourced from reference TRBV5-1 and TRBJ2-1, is KAGVTQTPRYLIKTRGQQVTLSCSPISGHRSVSWYQQTPGQGLQFLFEYFSETQRNKGNFPGRFSGRQFSNSRSEMNVSTLELGDSALYLCASSLGQGLHSEQFFGPGTRLTVL.

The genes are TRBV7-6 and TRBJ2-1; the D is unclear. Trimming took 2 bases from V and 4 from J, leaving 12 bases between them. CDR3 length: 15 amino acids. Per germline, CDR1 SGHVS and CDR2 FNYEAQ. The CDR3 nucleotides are TGTGCCAGCAGCTTACAGCGAGCCCCTTACAATGAGCAGTTCTTC. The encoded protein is CASSLQRAPYNEQFF.